This T cell receptor beta chain was identified in a study of technical replicates of blood from a few donors. Sequencing was performed with immunoSEQ multiplex PCR; in TCRdb, only in-frame clones are kept and a portion is missing. The sample holds more than 65,000 clones, roughly 95% seen once. In germline, CDR1 is MNHNS, CDR2 SASEGT. Between the trimmed V and J ends, which lost 1 base and 5 bases, there was a span of 11 bases. The CDR3 has 15 amino acids. The material sequenced was T cells isolated from PBMCs. The clonotype was recovered from a human donor in good health. V usage is TRBV6-1 and J usage is TRBJ2-2; D is possibly TRBD1 (6 bases). CDR3 sequence: CASSEGTAITGELFF. As DNA, the CDR3 is TGTGCCAGCAGTGAAGGGACAGCTATTACCGGGGAGCTGTTTTTT.